Below, 26 T cell receptor beta chains from the same sample are listed, as sequenced in a study of cytomegalovirus exposure and HLA in healthy donors. Primers for the PCR totalled 60 Vbeta and 13 Jbeta. Profiling relied on immunoSEQ multiplex PCR, and the TCRdb table lists in-frame clones only, not all of them. This sample contains 95,000 to 150,000 clones. Sequenced: PBMCs. These receptors all come from a man younger than 35 in good health and CMV-seronegative.

V and J are TRBV7-6 and TRBJ2-3, with TRBD1 matching over 12 bases. Losses at the gene ends were 2 bases for V and 4 bases for J; bases not matched to a gene: 13. CDR3 size: 19 residues. From germline, CDR1 is SGHVS and CDR2 FNYEAQ. The chain's CDR3 is CASSLLAGTGGSMADTQYF. The DNA for the CDR3 is TGTGCCAGCAGCTTATTGGCCGGGACAGGGGGCTCAATGGCAGATACGCAGTATTTT.

V and J are TRBV13 and TRBJ2-5, with 7 bases identical to TRBD1. The V and J ends lost 0 bases and 2 bases, in that order; junction bases with no gene match: 3. This CDR3 comprises 15 residues. CDR1 is PRHDT, CDR2 FYEKMQ, per germline (reference sequence). The CDR3 protein is CASSLGTGEQETQYF. CDR3 nucleotide sequence: TGTGCCAGCAGCTTAGGTACAGGGGAACAAGAGACCCAGTACTTC.

For this clone: The same CDR3 is also encoded by other DNA sequences in this sample. V and J are TRBV4-1 and TRBJ2-3; 10 nucleotides align to TRBD1. V lost 3 bases, J lost 9 bases, and 9 bases stayed unmatched. Germline lookup yields CDR1 MGHRA and CDR2 YSYEKL. This CDR3 spans 15 amino acids. The CDR3 DNA sequence: TGCGCCAGCAGCCAGTTAGGGACAGGGGCGGACACGCAGTATTTT. Protein: CASSQLGTGADTQYF.

The chain is built from TRBV30 and TRBJ1-2; D gene uncertain. CDR3 length equals 12 residues. Germline values: CDR1 GTSNPN, CDR2 SVGIG (reference sequence). Trimming shortened V by 2 bases and J by 4 bases, and 8 bases separated the two germline ends. In nucleotides, the CDR3 is TGTGCCTGGAGTAGGAGCAGCTATGGCTACACCTTC. Protein product: CAWSRSSYGYTF.

V usage is TRBV4-1 and J usage is TRBJ2-7; 8 bases match TRBD1. The CDR3 contains 16 residues. Trimming cost V 1 base and J 2 bases; bases outside gene matches: 7. Germline lookup yields CDR1 MGHRA and CDR2 YSYEKL. The CDR3 region is CASSQAADRATYEQYF. The CDR3 nucleotides are TGCGCCAGCAGCCAAGCTGCGGACAGGGCCACCTACGAGCAGTACTTC.

The V gene is TRBV7-9, the J gene TRBJ1-2, with 8 positions matching TRBD1. Germline V gene lookup returns CDR1 SEHNR and CDR2 FQNEAQ (reference sequence). V was pared by 6 bases and J by 0 bases, with 9 bases of the junction left unmatched. The CDR3 covers 16 residues. The chain's CDR3 is CASRPSGQGPNYGYTF. The CDR3 nucleotides read TGTGCCAGCAGACCCAGTGGACAGGGACCTAACTATGGCTACACCTTC.

The chain joins TRBV4-1 to TRBJ2-2, with 7 bases lining up with TRBD2. The J segment lost 0 bases and the V segment lost 1 base, leaving 11 bases of the junction unmatched. Per the germline V gene, CDR1 is MGHRA and CDR2 is YSYEKL. The length of the CDR3 is 19 residues. The CDR3 DNA reads as TGCGCCAGCAGCCAAGGGACTAGGGACCGGGTGGCGAACACCGGGGAGCTGTTTTTT. Its protein is CASSQGTRDRVANTGELFF.

The genes are TRBV10-3 and TRBJ1-1, with 9 bases aligning to TRBD1. After removal of 0 bases from V and 3 bases from J, the junction contained 5 bases not matched to a gene. CDR1 is ENHRY, CDR2 SYGVKD, per germline. The CDR3 spans 16 residues. In nucleotides, the CDR3 is TGTGCCATCAGTGAGTCCTCCGGACAGGGGTACACTGAAGCTTTCTTT. Protein sequence: CAISESSGQGYTEAFF.

The rearrangement joins TRBV5-1 to TRBJ2-2, with D unclear. This CDR3 is 13 amino acids long. Germline V CDR1 and CDR2: SGHRS, YFSETQ. V was trimmed by 6 bases and J by 0 bases, leaving 6 bases between them. CDR3 coding DNA: TGCGCCAGCACCCCAGCGAACACCGGGGAGCTGTTTTTT. Translating it yields CASTPANTGELFF.

This chain uses TRBV11-2 with TRBJ2-7; D is possibly TRBD2 (5 bases). V lost 2 bases to trimming and J lost 1 base, with 15 bases between them. CDR1 and CDR2 from the germline V gene are SGHAT and FQNNGV. The CDR3 contains 16 residues. The CDR3 loop reads CASSLPRGPGSYEQYF. The CDR3 DNA is TGTGCCAGCAGCTTACCTCGCGGGCCGGGTTCCTACGAGCAGTACTTC.

The chain employs TRBV6-1 and TRBJ2-5, with D unclear. Looked up from germline, CDR1 is MNHNS and CDR2 is SASEGT. The V and J ends lost 6 bases and 2 bases respectively, with 13 bases between them. The CDR3 has 14 residues. The CDR3 loop reads CASSRQATQETQYF. The CDR3 nucleotides are TGTGCCAGCAGCAGGCAGGCCACTCAAGAGACCCAGTACTTC.

V and J are TRBV19 and TRBJ1-5; D possibly corresponds to TRBD1 (6 bases). Trimming shortened V by 4 bases and J by 0 bases, and 10 bases separated the two germline ends. The CDR3 has 15 residues. The germline V gene encodes CDR1 LNHDA and CDR2 SQIVND (reference sequence). This CDR3 is CASSRTELSNQPQHF. The CDR3 DNA is TGTGCCAGTAGTAGGACAGAGCTTAGCAATCAGCCCCAGCATTTT.

The chain uses TRBV30 and TRBJ1-4; maybe TRBD1 (6 bases). Looked up from germline, CDR1 is GTSNPN and CDR2 is SVGIG (reference sequence). CDR3 length equals 12 residues. V lost 6 bases and J 11 bases, leaving 16 bases between the germline ends. In nucleotides, the CDR3 is TGTGCCTGCGTTACAGGGTCGTCTAAACTGTTTTTT. As protein: CACVTGSSKLFF.

The chain has TRBV7-8 and TRBJ1-5, with D perhaps TRBD1 (5 bases). Germline CDR1 and CDR2: SGHVS and FQNEAQ. This CDR3 region has 17 residues. The V and J ends lost 3 bases and 2 bases respectively, with 17 bases between them. The CDR3 spells CASSFNAGSGGNQPQHF. The CDR3 DNA sequence: TGTGCCAGCAGCTTTAACGCAGGGTCGGGAGGCAATCAGCCCCAGCATTTT.

This chain links TRBV4-1 with TRBJ2-4; possible D gene TRBD1, 6 bases. The germline CDR1 and CDR2 sequences are MGHRA and YSYEKL. V was cut by 3 bases and J by 6 bases, with 9 bases left in between. The CDR3 runs 13 residues. The CDR3 region is CASSQEQGNIQYF. In DNA form, the CDR3 reads TGCGCCAGCAGCCAGGAACAGGGAAACATTCAGTACTTC.

The rearrangement links TRBV7-9 to TRBJ1-1; no clear D. The germline V gene has CDR1 SEHNR and CDR2 FQNEAQ (reference sequence). Between the trimmed V and J ends, which lost 6 bases and 0 bases, there was a span of 8 bases. This CDR3 spans 13 amino acids. The CDR3 loop is CASRVSMNTEAFF. The CDR3 DNA is TGTGCCAGCAGGGTTAGCATGAACACTGAAGCTTTCTTT. The whole variable domain, filled in from reference TRBV7-9 and TRBJ1-1, reads DTGVSQNPRHKITKRGQNVTFRCDPISEHNRLYWYRQTLGQGPEFLTYFQNEAQLEKSRLLSDRFSAERPKGSFSTLEIQRTEQGDSAMYLCASRVSMNTEAFFGQGTRLTVV.

The J gene is TRBJ2-2, the V gene TRBV5-6, with a tentative D call TRBD2 (5 bases). V shed 4 bases and J shed 3 bases, with 10 bases lying between them. There are 14 residues in the CDR3. CDR1 is SGHDT and CDR2 is YYEEEE in the germline V gene. DNA for the CDR3: TGTGCCAGCAGCCGGAGGACCTACACCGGGGAGCTGTTTTTT. This translates into CASSRRTYTGELFF. Filled out from reference TRBV5-6 and TRBJ2-2, the complete variable domain reads DAGVTQSPTHLIKTRGQQVTLRCSPKSGHDTVSWYQQALGQGPQFIFQYYEEEERQRGNFPDRFSGHQFPNYSSELNVNALLLGDSALYLCASSRRTYTGELFFGEGSRLTVL.

The chain couples TRBV6-5 to TRBJ1-2; 7 bases are a match to TRBD1. CDR3 length: 13 residues. From germline, CDR1 is MNHEY and CDR2 SVGAGI. Losses at the gene ends were 6 bases for V and 5 bases for J; bases not matched to a gene: 6. The CDR3 nucleotides are TGTGCCAGCAGCTTGGGACAGATGTATGGCTACACCTTC. Translating it yields CASSLGQMYGYTF.

The chain is built from TRBV7-9 and TRBJ1-2; D remains unclear. The ends were cut back, 1 base at V and 6 bases at J, with 12 bases in the middle. The CDR3 extends over 14 amino acids. Germline V gene sequence: CDR1 SEHNR, CDR2 FQNEAQ (reference sequence). The CDR3, as DNA: TGTGCCAGCAGCTTAGGTTACCAAGTAGATGGCTACACCTTC. Protein sequence: CASSLGYQVDGYTF.

The chain carries TRBV4-1 and TRBJ2-7; a possible D gene is TRBD2 (5 bases). The CDR3 has 13 residues. In germline, CDR1 is MGHRA, CDR2 YSYEKL. Trimming took off 2 bases at V and 0 bases at J, with 5 bases between the two ends. Written as DNA, the CDR3 is TGCGCCAGCAGCCAAAGCGGCTCCTACGAGCAGTACTTC. Translation gives CASSQSGSYEQYF.

The chain has TRBV7-9 and TRBJ2-7; 8 bases line up with TRBD1. The CDR3 consists of 14 residues. Germline assignment: CDR1 SEHNR and CDR2 FQNEAQ (reference sequence). Trimming at V came to 5 bases and at J to 1 base, leaving 4 bases not matched to a gene. The CDR3 nucleotides are TGTGCCAGCAGCCACTGGGACAGGTCCTACGAGCAGTACTTC. It translates to CASSHWDRSYEQYF.

V is TRBV5-5 and J is TRBJ1-2, with D perhaps TRBD1 (5 bases). The V and J ends lost 5 bases and 3 bases respectively, with 11 bases between them. The germline gives CDR1 SGHKS, CDR2 YYEKEE (reference sequence). The CDR3 runs to 13 residues. The chain's CDR3 is CASSLREDYGYTF. As DNA, the CDR3 is TGTGCCAGCAGTCTCAGGGAGGACTATGGCTACACCTTC. Full variable domain (rest looked up from reference TRBV5-5 and TRBJ1-2): DAGVTQSPTHLIKTRGQQVTLRCSPISGHKSVSWYQQVLGQGPQFIFQYYEKEERGRGNFPDRFSARQFPNYSSELNVNALLLGDSALYLCASSLREDYGYTFGSGTRLTVV.

The rearrangement joins TRBV9 to TRBJ2-7; D possibly corresponds to TRBD1 (5 bases). Trimming shortened V by 4 bases and J by 5 bases, and 13 bases separated the two germline ends. The V gene's germline CDR1 is SGDLS and CDR2 YYNGEE. CDR3 length equals 13 residues. CDR3 protein: CASSPGILDEQYF. The DNA for the CDR3 is TGTGCCAGCAGCCCAGGGATTTTGGACGAGCAGTACTTC.

In nucleotides, the CDR3 is TGTGCCAGCAGTGAAGGAGGAGACGGCTACACCTTC. Its protein is CASSEGGDGYTF. The V call is TRBV6-1, the J call TRBJ1-2; D remains ambiguous. V was clipped by 1 base and J by 8 bases, with 8 bases between them. The CDR3 contains 12 residues. Per germline, CDR1 MNHNS and CDR2 SASEGT.

The chain joins TRBV11-2 to TRBJ2-1; 14 bases are a match to TRBD2. Germline loops: CDR1 SGHAT, CDR2 FQNNGV. The CDR3 extends over 16 amino acids. Trimming removed 2 bases from V and 12 bases from J; junction bases left unmatched: 9. This chain's CDR3 is CASSLTGTSGSSGQFF. Written as DNA, the CDR3 is TGTGCCAGCAGCTTAACTGGGACTAGCGGGAGCTCAGGGCAGTTCTTC. Together with reference TRBV11-2 and TRBJ2-1, the CDR3 gives the full variable domain: EAGVAQSPRYKIIEKRQSVAFWCNPISGHATLYWYQQILGQGPKLLIQFQNNGVVDDSQLPKDRFSAERLKGVDSTLKIQPAKLEDSAVYLCASSLTGTSGSSGQFFGPGTRLTVL.

This rearrangement joins TRBV28 to TRBJ1-5; possible D gene TRBD1, 6 bases. Germline lookup yields CDR1 MDHEN and CDR2 SYDVKM. This CDR3 comprises 15 residues. V gave up 6 bases and J gave up 1 base, with 13 bases separating them. DNA for the CDR3: TGTGCCAGCAGGGGGGGGGCCGAAAGCAATCAGCCCCAGCATTTT. Translation gives CASRGGAESNQPQHF.